The rows below give T cell receptor beta chains drawn from one sample of a study of T cells expressing NK-cell markers. TCRdb re-called the 5' RACE reads and gives one entry per CDR3 protein, without DNA. The sample includes roughly 180,000 distinct CDR3 sequences. The sequencing input was blood T cells: a sorted CD56 or NKG2C T cell subset, CD4+ or CD8+ T cells, or bulk PBMC T cells (not recorded which). These receptors were taken from a woman aged 18-70 years in good health. The CDR3 runs from the conserved cysteine through the conserved F or W. The listing skips clone size in some rows; elsewhere it reads once, few, many or a size class.

>NA|TRBV6-5|TRBJ1-1
CASSYGTGPNTEAFF
>NA|TRBV7-3|TRBJ1-2
CASSSTGLSYGYTF
>NA|TRBV7-9|TRBJ1-5
CASSLAGPNQPQHF
>NA|TRBV24-1|TRBJ2-5
CATSDGQRFQETQYF
>NA|TRBV24-1|TRBJ1-5
CATSDINRDGRDSNQPQHF
>NA|TRBV5-5|TRBJ2-3
CASLNYGFSGSTDTQYF
>NA|TRBV12-3/TRBV12-4|TRBJ2-1
CASSLVLRGTYNEQFF
>NA|TRBV7-2|TRBJ1-1
CASTERWGTEAFF
>NA|TRBV30|TRBJ1-6
CAWSGPLGSPLHF
>NA|TRBV7-7|TRBJ2-5
CASSLFRGTGRIQETQYF
>NA|TRBV12-3/TRBV12-4|TRBJ2-7
CASSLGAVSGDEQYF
>NA|TRBV27|TRBJ2-1
CASLGGQGAFHNEQFF
>NA|TRBV7-3|TRBJ2-2
CASSLLASTNTGELFF
>NA|TRBV5-6|TRBJ1-1
CASSLGVGDTEAFF
>NA|TRBV3-1|TRBJ2-1
CASSQETSGSRNEQFF
>NA|TRBV4-1|TRBJ2-1
CASSQPYGGGSVHEQFF
>NA|TRBV27|TRBJ2-7
CASGALAGGTYEQYF
>NA|TRBV7-9|TRBJ2-7
CASETSSYEQYF
>NA|TRBV5-1|TRBJ2-5
CASSTTGGRETQYF
>NA|TRBV2|TRBJ1-2
CASSESLTLGGYTF
>NA|TRBV4-1|TRBJ2-5
CASSLYPPGQTQETQYF
>NA|TRBV18|TRBJ1-1
CASSPRSGVDTEAFF
>NA|TRBV4-1|TRBJ2-7
CASSRDRVYEQYF
>NA|TRBV30|TRBJ2-1
CAWSLPPGPRGDEQFF
>NA|TRBV5-1|TRBJ2-2
CASSLGDLGPGELFF
>NA|TRBV20-1|TRBJ1-4
CSAPGPGLEKLFF
>NA|TRBV6-1|TRBJ2-7
CASSPGGSGIFEQYF
>NA|TRBV3-1|TRBJ2-1
CASNDRADYNEQFF
>NA|TRBV5-1|TRBJ2-6
CASSVVPDGANVLTF
>NA|TRBV7-9|TRBJ2-3
CASSVALRVGTDTQYF
>NA|TRBV2|TRBJ1-2
CASSGGRTNYGYTF
>NA|TRBV28|TRBJ1-5
CASSPTGRVNQPQHF
>NA|TRBV27|TRBJ2-7
CASSLVSGSSYEQYF
>NA|TRBV4-1|TRBJ2-1
CASSHRGLAGVDLGEQFF
>NA|TRBV10-3|TRBJ1-1
CASRDRNTEAFF
>NA|TRBV5-1|TRBJ1-2
CASSLSPRQGAQGYTF
>NA|TRBV9|TRBJ2-1
CASTSGTGYDEQFF
>NA|TRBV14|TRBJ1-3
CASSQVDLNTIYF
>NA|TRBV7-9|TRBJ1-2
CASSYRDGGYTF
>NA|TRBV4-1|TRBJ2-5
CASSQDNGGRETQYF
>NA|TRBV3-1|TRBJ2-5
CASSKRRVGETQYF
>NA|TRBV5-1|TRBJ1-3
CASSSGQWLRGNTIYF
>NA|TRBV6-6|TRBJ2-7
CASSRQDYEQYF
>medium-sized|TRBV5-1|TRBJ2-3
CASSYQGRTDTQYF
>NA|TRBV19|TRBJ2-3
CASSRGQGATDTQYF
>NA|TRBV4-2|TRBJ2-5
CASSQTQGQETQYF
>NA|TRBV29-1|TRBJ1-3
CSVELGSLRSGNTIYF